This is a list of T cell receptor beta chains from one sample in a study of regulatory T cells in long-lasting Graves disease. A single record per CDR3 protein comes from TCRdb applying MiXCR to the multiplex PCR reads. The sample shows 360,000 or so distinct CDR3 sequences, approximately 23% of them seen only once. The sample was peripheral blood mononuclear cells (PBMCs), taken when the disease was refractory, from a patient treated with antithyroid drugs. The receptors stem from a woman aged 35 to 49 with Graves disease. The CDR3 runs from the conserved cysteine through the conserved F or W. The D gene is left open where the match is weak. Not every row has a clone size; where given, it reads once, few, many or a size class.

TRBV11-3	many	12	TRBJ2-2	.	CASSSTTGELFF	TGTGCCAGCAGCTCGACCACCGGGGAGCTGTTTTTT
TRBV2	few	15	TRBJ2-6	.	CASRVQGLGANVLTF	TGTGCCAGCAGGGTACAGGGTCTGGGGGCCAACGTCCTGACTTTC
TRBV28	many	16	TRBJ1-1	.	CASSFGQVLGISEAFF	TGTGCCAGCAGTTTCGGTCAAGTTCTGGGAATTTCTGAAGCTTTCTTT
TRBV11-2	many	13	TRBJ2-2	.	CASSFGNTGELFF	TGTGCCAGCAGCTTTGGGAACACCGGGGAGCTGTTTTTT
TRBV11-2	many	16	TRBJ1-6	.	CASSLRVGRFNSPLHF	TGTGCCAGCAGCTTACGTGTAGGCAGATTTAATTCACCCCTCCACTTT
TRBV24-1	many	14	TRBJ2-7	.	CATSDSGNTYEQYF	TGTGCCACCAGTGACTCCGGGAACACCTACGAGCAGTACTTC
TRBV5-6	few	14	TRBJ2-4	.	CASSDRVAKNIQYF	TGTGCCAGCAGTGACAGAGTAGCCAAAAACATTCAGTACTTC
TRBV28	many	13	TRBJ2-7	TRBD1	CASSTGQGVLGYF	TGTGCCAGCAGCACAGGACAGGGCGTACTGGGGTACTTC
TRBV11-2	many	14	TRBJ2-7	.	CASSSIQGLYEQYF	TGTGCCAGCAGCTCAATACAGGGTCTCTACGAGCAGTACTTC
TRBV15	many	18	TRBJ2-2	.	CATSTRPDWTANTGELFF	TGTGCCACCAGCACGCGGCCGGACTGGACTGCGAACACCGGGGAGCTGTTTTTT
TRBV30	.	15	TRBJ2-7	TRBD2	CAWSVPRPGGYEQYF	TGTGCCTGGAGTGTACCCCGGCCGGGAGGGTACGAGCAGTACTTC
TRBV20-1	few	14	TRBJ2-5	.	CSARALSHQETQYF	TGCAGTGCTAGAGCCCTTAGCCACCAAGAGACCCAGTACTTC
TRBV27	many	13	TRBJ1-1	.	CAPLRGDLHEAFF	TGTGCCCCCCTGCGAGGCGACCTCCATGAAGCTTTCTTT
TRBV2	many	14	TRBJ1-6	.	CASTRTDGNSPLHF	TGTGCCAGCACCCGGACGGATGGGAATTCACCCCTCCACTTT
TRBV20-1	.	13	TRBJ2-5	.	CSANGAPRGTQYF	TGCAGTGCTAATGGCGCCCCAAGAGGGACCCAGTACTTC
TRBV5-1	few	15	TRBJ2-7	.	CTSSLLSQEFYEQYF	TGCACCAGCAGCTTGTTAAGTCAGGAATTCTACGAGCAGTACTTC
TRBV5-1	.	13	TRBJ2-2	.	CASETDNTGELFF	TGCGCCAGCGAGACAGATAACACCGGGGAGCTGTTTTTT
TRBV9	many	14	TRBJ2-2	TRBD1	CASGGQMIGGELFF	TGTGCCAGCGGGGGACAGATGATTGGCGGGGAGCTGTTTTTT
TRBV13	.	13	TRBJ2-7	.	CASSRGRVNEQYF	TGTGCCAGCTCCCGGGGCAGGGTGAACGAGCAGTACTTC
TRBV15	.	17	TRBJ2-4	.	CATSRKASRLAKNIQYF	TGTGCCACCAGCAGAAAAGCGTCGAGACTAGCCAAAAACATTCAGTACTTC
TRBV14	.	14	TRBJ1-1	.	CASSPRDLNTEAFF	TGTGCCAGCAGCCCCAGGGATCTGAACACTGAAGCTTTCTTT
TRBV11-2	many	16	TRBJ1-4	.	CASSLRGALHYEKLFF	TGTGCCAGCAGCTTACGAGGGGCCCTCCATTATGAAAAACTGTTTTTT
TRBV7-9	.	15	TRBJ2-7	.	CASSPGPSSAYEQYF	TGTGCCAGCAGCCCCGGGCCTAGCTCCGCCTACGAGCAGTACTTC
TRBV28	many	13	TRBJ1-1	.	CASMRVKRSEAFF	TGTGCCAGCATGAGGGTAAAAAGGAGTGAAGCTTTCTTT
TRBV12-3/TRBV12-4	few	16	TRBJ2-1	TRBD2	CASSPPGLAAYNEQFF	TGTGCCAGCAGTCCGCCCGGACTAGCGGCTTACAATGAGCAGTTCTTC
TRBV20-1	.	15	TRBJ2-1	.	CSARRGKRGYNEQFF	TGCAGTGCTAGGCGCGGGAAAAGGGGGTACAATGAGCAGTTCTTC
TRBV4-1	few	15	TRBJ2-7	TRBD1	CASSQGRTGVNEQYF	TGCGCCAGCAGCCAGGGGCGGACAGGTGTGAACGAGCAGTACTTC
TRBV5-6	.	17	TRBJ2-5	TRBD2	CASSSRTSGRAKETQYF	TGTGCCAGCAGCTCTAGGACTAGCGGGAGGGCCAAGGAGACCCAGTACTTC
TRBV28	.	16	TRBJ2-1	TRBD2	CASSSLTSGRSNEQFF	TGTGCCAGCAGTTCATTGACTAGCGGGAGGTCGAATGAGCAGTTCTTC
TRBV28	many	12	TRBJ1-5	.	CASSSGIRAQHF	TGTGCCAGCAGTTCAGGAATCAGGGCCCAGCATTTT
TRBV20-1	few	13	TRBJ2-7	TRBD1	CSAPDRALGEQYF	TGCAGTGCTCCGGACAGGGCTTTGGGCGAGCAGTACTTC
TRBV19	.	13	TRBJ1-1	.	CASSMSGWTEAFF	TGTGCCAGTAGTATGTCCGGATGGACTGAAGCTTTCTTT
TRBV7-9	.	15	TRBJ1-3	.	CASSFGGTLGNTIYF	TGTGCCAGCAGCTTCGGGGGGACCCTCGGAAACACCATATATTTT
TRBV29-1	.	14	TRBJ2-3	TRBD2	CSVYSGREWDTQYF	TGCAGCGTTTATAGCGGGAGGGAATGGGATACGCAGTATTTT
TRBV6-1	many	13	TRBJ1-2	TRBD1	CASRSWDRDGYTF	TGTGCCAGCAGGTCATGGGACAGGGATGGCTACACCTTC
TRBV2	many	17	TRBJ2-5	TRBD2	CASSPGTSGRVSETQYF	TGTGCCAGCAGTCCCGGGACTAGCGGGAGGGTGTCGGAGACCCAGTACTTC
TRBV20-1	.	13	TRBJ2-2	.	CSARGYLVGELFF	TGCAGTGCTAGAGGCTACCTGGTCGGGGAGCTGTTTTTT
TRBV20-1	many	13	TRBJ2-6	.	CSARKLPANVLTF	TGCAGTGCTAGGAAACTACCGGCCAACGTCCTGACTTTC
TRBV10-3	few	15	TRBJ1-1	.	CAISELSGSGTEAFF	TGTGCCATCAGTGAGTTGTCAGGGTCGGGCACTGAAGCTTTCTTT
TRBV20-1	many	15	TRBJ2-5	.	CSAGSTGVGYQAQYF	TGCAGTGCTGGAAGTACGGGGGTCGGGTACCAGGCCCAGTACTTC
TRBV6-2/TRBV6-3	few	17	TRBJ1-5	.	CASSYSSSRNSNQPQHF	TGTGCCAGCAGTTACTCGTCTAGCAGGAATAGCAATCAGCCCCAGCATTTT
TRBV20-1	few	14	TRBJ2-5	.	CSARTGSDQETQYF	TGCAGTGCTAGAACGGGAAGCGACCAAGAGACCCAGTACTTC
TRBV5-1	.	16	TRBJ2-3	.	CASSLGARGSTDTQYF	TGCGCCAGCAGCTTGGGTGCGAGGGGAAGCACAGATACGCAGTATTTT
TRBV20-1	many	14	TRBJ2-4	.	CSARKGLAKNIQYF	TGCAGTGCTCGAAAAGGGCTAGCCAAAAACATTCAGTACTTC
TRBV6-9	many	13	TRBJ2-5	.	CAGSWGGQETQYF	TGTGCCGGTAGTTGGGGCGGACAAGAGACCCAGTACTTC
TRBV5-4	.	15	TRBJ2-7	.	CASSLADMTLHEQYF	TGTGCCAGCAGCTTGGCGGACATGACTCTTCACGAGCAGTACTTC
TRBV6-1	few	14	TRBJ2-3	TRBD2	CASSERERGDTQYF	TGTGCCAGCAGTGAGCGGGAGCGGGGAGATACGCAGTATTTT
TRBV28	many	12	TRBJ2-7	.	CASGYTSYEQYF	TGTGCCAGCGGGTACACCTCCTACGAGCAGTACTTC
TRBV6-2/TRBV6-3	.	15	TRBJ1-6	.	CASSYDPGKVSPLHF	TGTGCCAGCAGTTACGATCCAGGGAAAGTTTCACCCCTCCACTTT
TRBV20-1	many	12	TRBJ1-4	TRBD1	CSADRVNEKLFF	TGCAGTGCTGACAGGGTAAATGAAAAACTGTTTTTT
TRBV19	.	13	TRBJ2-7	.	CASSVAAPYEQHF	TGTGCCAGTAGTGTGGCGGCGCCCTACGAGCAGCACTTC
TRBV25-1	many	14	TRBJ2-7	.	CASAPGTSSYEQYF	TGTGCCAGCGCCCCCGGGACATCCTCCTACGAGCAGTACTTC
TRBV27	few	17	TRBJ1-1	.	CASSLRQSIAMNTEAFF	TGTGCCAGCAGTCTCCGACAGTCTATAGCCATGAACACTGAAGCTTTCTTT
TRBV5-1	.	17	TRBJ1-1	.	CASSLKGHRILNTGAFF	TGCGCCAGCAGCCTAAAAGGACACAGAATACTGAACACTGGAGCTTTCTTT